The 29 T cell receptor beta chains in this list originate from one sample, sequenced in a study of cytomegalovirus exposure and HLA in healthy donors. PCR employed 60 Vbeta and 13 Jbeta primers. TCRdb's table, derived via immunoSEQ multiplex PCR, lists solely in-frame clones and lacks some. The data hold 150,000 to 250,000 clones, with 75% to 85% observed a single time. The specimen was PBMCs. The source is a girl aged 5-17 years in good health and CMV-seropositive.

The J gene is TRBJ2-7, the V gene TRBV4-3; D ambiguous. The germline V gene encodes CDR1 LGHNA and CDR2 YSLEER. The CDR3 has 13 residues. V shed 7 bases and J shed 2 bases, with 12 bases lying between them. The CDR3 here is CASILLTTYEQYF. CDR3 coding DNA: TGCGCCAGCATACTTCTAACCACCTACGAGCAGTACTTC.

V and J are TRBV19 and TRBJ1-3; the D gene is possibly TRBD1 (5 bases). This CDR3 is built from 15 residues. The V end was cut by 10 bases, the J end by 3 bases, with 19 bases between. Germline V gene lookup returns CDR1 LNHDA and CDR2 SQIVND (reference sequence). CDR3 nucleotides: TGTGCCACCCGTACCCGCGTAAGGGGTGGAAACACCATATATTTT. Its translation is CATRTRVRGGNTIYF.

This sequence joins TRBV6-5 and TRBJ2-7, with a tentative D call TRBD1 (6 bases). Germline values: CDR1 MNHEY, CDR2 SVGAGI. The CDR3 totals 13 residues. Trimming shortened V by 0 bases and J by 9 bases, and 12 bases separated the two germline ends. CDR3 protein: CASSYSEKGGQYF. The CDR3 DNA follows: TGTGCCAGCAGTTACTCGGAAAAAGGGGGGCAGTACTTC.

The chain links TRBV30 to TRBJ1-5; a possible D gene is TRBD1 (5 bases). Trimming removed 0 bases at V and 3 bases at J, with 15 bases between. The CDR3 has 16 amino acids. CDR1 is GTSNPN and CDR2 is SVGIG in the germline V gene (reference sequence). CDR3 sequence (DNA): TGTGCCTGGAGTGTAGCGGTTGGGGGGGACAATCAGCCCCAGCATTTT. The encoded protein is CAWSVAVGGDNQPQHF.

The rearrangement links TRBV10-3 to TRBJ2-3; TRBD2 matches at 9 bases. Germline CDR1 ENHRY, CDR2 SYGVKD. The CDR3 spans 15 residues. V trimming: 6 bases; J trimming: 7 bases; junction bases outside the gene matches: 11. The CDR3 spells CAISPFAGGLNTQYF. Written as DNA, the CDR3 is TGTGCCATCAGCCCCTTCGCGGGGGGGCTGAATACGCAGTATTTT.

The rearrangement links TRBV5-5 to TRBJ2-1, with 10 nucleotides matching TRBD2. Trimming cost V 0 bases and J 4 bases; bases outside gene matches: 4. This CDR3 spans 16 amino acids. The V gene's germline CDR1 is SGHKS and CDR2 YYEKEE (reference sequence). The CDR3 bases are TGTGCCAGCAGCTTGGAACTAGCGGGGCCATACAATGAGCAGTTCTTC. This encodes CASSLELAGPYNEQFF.

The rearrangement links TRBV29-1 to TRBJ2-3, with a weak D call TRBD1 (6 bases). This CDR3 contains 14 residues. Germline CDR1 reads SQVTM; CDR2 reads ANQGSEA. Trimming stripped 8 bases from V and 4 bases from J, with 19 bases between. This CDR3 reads CSHTEGVWADTQYF. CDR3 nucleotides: TGCAGCCATACCGAGGGGGTTTGGGCAGATACGCAGTATTTT.

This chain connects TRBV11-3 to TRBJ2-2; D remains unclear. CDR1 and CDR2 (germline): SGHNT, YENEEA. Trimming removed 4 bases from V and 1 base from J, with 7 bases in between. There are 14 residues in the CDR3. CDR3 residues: CASSSVGNTGELFF. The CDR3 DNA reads TGTGCCAGCAGCTCGGTCGGGAACACCGGGGAGCTGTTTTTT.

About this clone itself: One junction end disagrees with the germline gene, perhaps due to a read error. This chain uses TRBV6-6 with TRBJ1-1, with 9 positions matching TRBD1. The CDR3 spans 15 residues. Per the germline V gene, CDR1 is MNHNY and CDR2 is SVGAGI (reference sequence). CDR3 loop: CASSTTGTGNAEAFF. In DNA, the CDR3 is TGTGCCAGCAGTACGACTGGGACAGGGAACGCTGAAGCTTTCTTT.

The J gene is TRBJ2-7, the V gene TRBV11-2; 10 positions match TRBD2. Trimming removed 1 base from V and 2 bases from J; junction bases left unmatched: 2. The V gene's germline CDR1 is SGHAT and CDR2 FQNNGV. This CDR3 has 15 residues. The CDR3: CASSLVSGGAYEQYF. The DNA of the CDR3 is TGTGCCAGCAGCTTAGTGAGCGGGGGGGCCTACGAGCAGTACTTC. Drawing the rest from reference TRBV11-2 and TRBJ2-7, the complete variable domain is EAGVAQSPRYKIIEKRQSVAFWCNPISGHATLYWYQQILGQGPKLLIQFQNNGVVDDSQLPKDRFSAERLKGVDSTLKIQPAKLEDSAVYLCASSLVSGGAYEQYFGPGTRLTVT.

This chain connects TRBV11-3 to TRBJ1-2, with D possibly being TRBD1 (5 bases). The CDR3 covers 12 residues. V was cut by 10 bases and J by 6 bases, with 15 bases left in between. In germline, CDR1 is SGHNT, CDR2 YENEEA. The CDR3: CATTNGGDGYTF. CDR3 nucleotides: TGTGCCACCACTAACGGGGGTGATGGCTACACCTTC.

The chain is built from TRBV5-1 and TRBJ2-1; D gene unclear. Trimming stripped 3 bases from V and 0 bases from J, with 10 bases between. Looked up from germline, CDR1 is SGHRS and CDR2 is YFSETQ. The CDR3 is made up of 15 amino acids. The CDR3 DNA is TGCGCCAGCAGCTGGGTGGCGGACTCCTACAATGAGCAGTTCTTC. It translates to CASSWVADSYNEQFF.

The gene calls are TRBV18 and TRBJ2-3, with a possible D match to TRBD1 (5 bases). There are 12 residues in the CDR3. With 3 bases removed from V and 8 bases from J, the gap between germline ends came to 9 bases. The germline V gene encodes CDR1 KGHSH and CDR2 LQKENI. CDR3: CASSPGHGTQYF. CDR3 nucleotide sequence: TGTGCCAGCTCACCGGGGCACGGTACGCAGTATTTT.

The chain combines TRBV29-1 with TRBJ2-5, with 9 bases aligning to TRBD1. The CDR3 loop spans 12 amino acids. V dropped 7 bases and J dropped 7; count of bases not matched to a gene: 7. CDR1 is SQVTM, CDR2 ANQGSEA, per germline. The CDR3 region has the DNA TGCAGCGGTCAAGGACAGGGGCGGACCCAGTACTTC. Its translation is CSGQGQGRTQYF.

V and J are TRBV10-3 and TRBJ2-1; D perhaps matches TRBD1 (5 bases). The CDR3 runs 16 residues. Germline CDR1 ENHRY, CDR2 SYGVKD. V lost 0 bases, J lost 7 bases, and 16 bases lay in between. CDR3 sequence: CAISESQGAFANEQFF. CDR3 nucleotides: TGTGCCATCAGTGAGTCTCAGGGTGCTTTCGCGAATGAGCAGTTCTTC.

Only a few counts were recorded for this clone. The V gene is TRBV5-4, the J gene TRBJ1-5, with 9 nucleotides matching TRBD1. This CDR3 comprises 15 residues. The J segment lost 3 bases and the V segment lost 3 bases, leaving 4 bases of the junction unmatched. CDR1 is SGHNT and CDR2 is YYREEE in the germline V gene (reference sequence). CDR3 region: CASSSGQGDNQPQHF. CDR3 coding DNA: TGTGCCAGCAGCTCGGGACAGGGAGACAATCAGCCCCAGCATTTT. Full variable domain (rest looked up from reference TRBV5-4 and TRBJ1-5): ETGVTQSPTHLIKTRGQQVTLRCSSQSGHNTVSWYQQALGQGPQFIFQYYREEENGRGNFPPRFSGLQFPNYSSELNVNALELDDSALYLCASSSGQGDNQPQHFGDGTRLSIL.

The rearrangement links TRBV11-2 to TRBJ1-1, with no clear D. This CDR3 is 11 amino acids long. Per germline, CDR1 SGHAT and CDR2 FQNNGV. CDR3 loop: CACRKNTEAFF. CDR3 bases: TGTGCATGCAGAAAGAACACTGAAGCTTTCTTT.

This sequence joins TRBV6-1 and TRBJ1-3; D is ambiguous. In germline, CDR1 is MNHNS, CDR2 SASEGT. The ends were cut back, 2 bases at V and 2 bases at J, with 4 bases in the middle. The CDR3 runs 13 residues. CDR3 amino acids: CASSEQAGNTIYF. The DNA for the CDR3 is TGTGCCAGCAGTGAACAGGCTGGAAACACCATATATTTT.

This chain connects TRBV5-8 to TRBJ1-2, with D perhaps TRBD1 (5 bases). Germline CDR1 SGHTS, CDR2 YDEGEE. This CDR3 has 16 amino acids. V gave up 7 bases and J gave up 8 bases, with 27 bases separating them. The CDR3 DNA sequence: TGTGCCAGCGATCTCATGGAAAACCCCGGGGGGAAAGGCTACACCTTC. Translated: CASDLMENPGGKGYTF.

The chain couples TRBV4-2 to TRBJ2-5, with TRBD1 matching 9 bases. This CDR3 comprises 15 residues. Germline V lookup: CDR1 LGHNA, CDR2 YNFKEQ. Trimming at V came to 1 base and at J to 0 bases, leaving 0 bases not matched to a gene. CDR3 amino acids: CASSQGDRDQETQYF. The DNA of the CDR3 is TGTGCCAGCAGCCAAGGGGACAGGGACCAAGAGACCCAGTACTTC.

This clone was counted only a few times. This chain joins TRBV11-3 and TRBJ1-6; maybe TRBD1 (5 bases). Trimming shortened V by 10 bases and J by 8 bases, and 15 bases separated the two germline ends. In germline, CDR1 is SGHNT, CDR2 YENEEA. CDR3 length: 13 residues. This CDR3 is CATSPGLHSPLHF. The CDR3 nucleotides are TGTGCCACAAGCCCAGGGTTGCATTCACCCCTCCACTTT.

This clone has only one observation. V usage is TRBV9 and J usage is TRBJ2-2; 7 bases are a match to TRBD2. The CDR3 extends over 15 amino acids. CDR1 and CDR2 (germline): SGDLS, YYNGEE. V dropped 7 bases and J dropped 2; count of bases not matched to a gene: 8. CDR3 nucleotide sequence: TGTGCCAGCGGGAAGCGGGGACCAAACACCGGGGAGCTGTTTTTT. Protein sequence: CASGKRGPNTGELFF.

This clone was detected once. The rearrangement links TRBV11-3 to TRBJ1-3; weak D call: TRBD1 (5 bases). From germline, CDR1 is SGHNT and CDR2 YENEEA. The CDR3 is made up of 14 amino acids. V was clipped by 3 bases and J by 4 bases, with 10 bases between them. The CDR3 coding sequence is TGTGCCAGCAGCTTTGTGACAGAAGGAAACACCATATATTTT. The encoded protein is CASSFVTEGNTIYF.

In DNA, the CDR3 is TGTGCCAGCAGTTACTCGAGACAGGGGAACACTGAAGCTTTCTTT. Encoded protein: CASSYSRQGNTEAFF. J is TRBJ1-1 and V is TRBV6-6; 7 positions agree with TRBD1. Trimming cost V 0 bases and J 1 base; bases outside gene matches: 2. Germline loops: CDR1 MNHNY, CDR2 SVGAGI (reference sequence). This CDR3 contains 15 residues.

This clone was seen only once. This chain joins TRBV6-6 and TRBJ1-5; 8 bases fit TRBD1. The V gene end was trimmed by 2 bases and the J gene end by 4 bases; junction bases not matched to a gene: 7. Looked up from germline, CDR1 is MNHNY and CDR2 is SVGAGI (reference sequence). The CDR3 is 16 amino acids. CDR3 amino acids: CASSYDRGGRNQPQHF. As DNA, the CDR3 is TGTGCCAGCAGTTACGACAGGGGCGGTAGGAATCAGCCCCAGCATTTT.

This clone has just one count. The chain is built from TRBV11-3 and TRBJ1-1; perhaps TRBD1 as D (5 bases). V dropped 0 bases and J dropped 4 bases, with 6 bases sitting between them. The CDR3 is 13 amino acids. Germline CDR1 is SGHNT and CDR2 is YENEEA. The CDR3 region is CASSLEGGTEAFF. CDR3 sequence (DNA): TGTGCCAGCAGCTTAGAGGGGGGCACTGAAGCTTTCTTT. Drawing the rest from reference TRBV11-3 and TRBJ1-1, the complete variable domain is EAGVVQSPRYKIIEKKQPVAFWCNPISGHNTLYWYLQNLGQGPELLIRYENEEAVDDSQLPKDRFSAERLKGVDSTLKIQPAELGDSAVYLCASSLEGGTEAFFGQGTRLTVV.

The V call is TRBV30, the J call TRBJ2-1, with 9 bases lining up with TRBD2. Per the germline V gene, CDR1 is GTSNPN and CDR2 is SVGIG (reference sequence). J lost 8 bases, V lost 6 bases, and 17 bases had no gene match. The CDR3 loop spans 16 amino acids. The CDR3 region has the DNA TGTGCCTGTATGGGATTAGGGGCGGGGGGGCCTTATGAGCAGTTCTTC. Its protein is CACMGLGAGGPYEQFF. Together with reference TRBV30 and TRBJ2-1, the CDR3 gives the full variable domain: SQTIHQWPATLVQPVGSPLSLECTVEGTSNPNLYWYRQAAGRGLQLLFYSVGIGQISSEVPQNLSASRPQDRQFILSSKKLLLSDSGFYLCACMGLGAGGPYEQFFGPGTRLTVL.

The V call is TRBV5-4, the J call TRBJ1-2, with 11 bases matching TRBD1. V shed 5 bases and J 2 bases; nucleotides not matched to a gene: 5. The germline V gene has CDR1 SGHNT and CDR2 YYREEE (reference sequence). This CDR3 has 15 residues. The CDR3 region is CASRSGQGDNYGYTF. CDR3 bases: TGTGCCAGCAGATCGGGACAGGGGGACAACTATGGCTACACCTTC.

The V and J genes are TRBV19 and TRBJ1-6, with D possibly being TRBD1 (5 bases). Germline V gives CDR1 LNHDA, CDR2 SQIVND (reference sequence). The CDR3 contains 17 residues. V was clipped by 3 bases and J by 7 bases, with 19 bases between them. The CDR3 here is CASSIEVGRVTNSPLHF. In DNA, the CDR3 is TGTGCCAGTAGTATTGAGGTGGGCAGGGTTACCAATTCACCCCTCCACTTT.